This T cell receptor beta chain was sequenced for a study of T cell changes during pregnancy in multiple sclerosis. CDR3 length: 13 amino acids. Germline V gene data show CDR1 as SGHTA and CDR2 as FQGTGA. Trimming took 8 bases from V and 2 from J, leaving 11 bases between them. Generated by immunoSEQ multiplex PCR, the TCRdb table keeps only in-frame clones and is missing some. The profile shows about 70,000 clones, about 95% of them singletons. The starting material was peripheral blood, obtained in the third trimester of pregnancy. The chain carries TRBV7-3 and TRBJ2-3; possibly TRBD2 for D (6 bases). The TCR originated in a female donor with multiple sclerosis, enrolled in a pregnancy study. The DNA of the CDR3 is TGTGCCAGCGCACGGGGGAACACAGATACGCAGTATTTT. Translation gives CASARGNTDTQYF.